Shown below are 17 T cell receptor beta chains from a single sample sequenced in a study of T cell changes during pregnancy in multiple sclerosis. Some clones are missing from TCRdb's copy, which holds only in-frame ones; the method was immunoSEQ multiplex PCR. The data show some 27,000 clones, roughly 89% seen once. The sequencing here drew on CD4+ T cells from peripheral blood mononuclear cells, taken in the second trimester of pregnancy. The receptors stem from a female donor with multiple sclerosis, enrolled in a pregnancy study.

The CDR3 region is CASSLTRENSPLHF. The CDR3 nucleotides are TGTGCCAGCAGCTTAACTCGGGAAAATTCACCCCTCCACTTT. The gene calls are TRBV11-2 and TRBJ1-6; D gene ambiguous. There are 14 residues in the CDR3. The ends were cut back, 2 bases at V and 7 bases at J, with 9 bases in the middle. CDR1 is SGHAT and CDR2 is FQNNGV in the germline V gene.

The chain carries TRBV4-2 and TRBJ2-5; 7 bases fit TRBD2. With 2 bases clipped from V and 2 bases from J, the junction kept 8 bases outside the gene matches. The CDR3 length is 16 residues. Germline V gives CDR1 LGHNA, CDR2 YNFKEQ. The CDR3 DNA follows: TGTGCCAGCAGCCAAAGTTCCGGGGAGGGACAAGAGACCCAGTACTTC. This translates into CASSQSSGEGQETQYF.

In its sample, this clone was seen once. The chain combines TRBV30 with TRBJ1-5, with D hard to call. Germline-derived CDR1 and CDR2 are GTSNPN and SVGIG (reference sequence). This CDR3 is built from 13 residues. V shed 0 bases and J shed 5 bases, with 8 bases lying between them. This CDR3 reads CAWSVALDQPQHF. The CDR3 DNA reads as TGTGCCTGGAGTGTTGCACTAGATCAGCCCCAGCATTTT.

This chain links TRBV18 with TRBJ2-2, with a weak D call TRBD1 (6 bases). V was trimmed by 9 bases and J by 1 base, leaving 12 bases between them. CDR3 length equals 14 residues. CDR1 and CDR2 from the germline V gene are KGHSH and LQKENI. The CDR3 coding sequence is TGTGCCAGTTCCAAGACAGGGAACACCGGGGAGCTGTTTTTT. Its translation is CASSKTGNTGELFF.

This chain connects TRBV4-3 to TRBJ1-3; TRBD1 aligns across 7 bases. Germline-derived CDR1 and CDR2 are LGHNA and YSLEER. The CDR3 totals 17 residues. The V segment lost 1 base and the J segment 4 bases; nucleotides outside the gene matches: 10. The CDR3 DNA reads TGCGCCAGCAGCCAAGTCACCTTTCGGGACAGAGGAAACACCATATATTTT. This codes for CASSQVTFRDRGNTIYF.

This clone was picked up one time. This rearrangement joins TRBV18 to TRBJ2-1, with TRBD2 matching 9 bases. J lost 3 bases, V lost 1 base, and 4 bases had no gene match. The germline V gene has CDR1 KGHSH and CDR2 LQKENI. There are 16 residues in the CDR3. The DNA for the CDR3 is TGTGCCAGCTCACCACTTGAGCGGGGGGTCTACAATGAGCAGTTCTTC. This translates into CASSPLERGVYNEQFF.

V usage is TRBV19 and J usage is TRBJ2-7; 12 bases align to TRBD2. The CDR3 covers 14 residues. Germline values: CDR1 LNHDA, CDR2 SQIVND (reference sequence). V gave up 4 bases and J gave up 6 bases; unmatched junction bases: 4. The CDR3 bases are TGTGCCAGTAGTACTAGCGGGGGGGCCCTCGAGCAGTACTTC. It is translated as CASSTSGGALEQYF.

This chain links TRBV4-1 with TRBJ1-2; no definite D call. Germline V gives CDR1 MGHRA, CDR2 YSYEKL. This CDR3 region has 13 residues. V gave up 2 bases and J gave up 4 bases, with 8 bases separating them. CDR3 bases: TGCGCCAGCAGCCAACCTGACATCTATGGCTACACCTTC. Its translation is CASSQPDIYGYTF.

This clone is medium-sized within its sample. V gene TRBV4-1 combines with J gene TRBJ1-1, with TRBD1 matching over 7 bases. This CDR3 has 14 amino acids. Germline V gene data show CDR1 as MGHRA and CDR2 as YSYEKL. V lost 4 bases to trimming and J lost 4 bases; unmatched junction nucleotides: 6. The CDR3 coding sequence is TGCGCCAGCAGCCCTAGACAGGGAGGCACTGAAGCTTTCTTT. It is translated as CASSPRQGGTEAFF.

The chain carries TRBV19 and TRBJ1-2; 9 positions match TRBD1. The germline V gene encodes CDR1 LNHDA and CDR2 SQIVND (reference sequence). The CDR3 is 15 amino acids. Trimming removed 4 bases from V and 8 bases from J; junction bases left unmatched: 11. The CDR3 reads CASSTTGQGSSGYTF. CDR3 coding DNA: TGTGCCAGTAGTACGACGGGACAGGGATCGAGCGGCTACACCTTC.

This sequence joins TRBV5-6 and TRBJ2-2; the D gene is possibly TRBD2 (5 bases). CDR1 and CDR2 (germline): SGHDT, YYEEEE. V was cut by 4 bases and J by 1 base, with 14 bases left in between. The CDR3 is 16 residues long. The CDR3 DNA sequence: TGTGCCAGCAGCACCTTCCCGGAGGTGAACACCGGGGAGCTGTTTTTT. Translated, it gives CASSTFPEVNTGELFF.

The chain links TRBV11-2 to TRBJ2-7; TRBD1 aligns across 8 bases. V shed 2 bases, J shed 11 bases, and the junction held 14 bases outside the gene matches. Germline V gene lookup returns CDR1 SGHAT and CDR2 FQNNGV. The CDR3 is 15 amino acids. The DNA for the CDR3 is TGTGCCAGCAGCTTAAGGACAGGGAAGGAGTCTGAAGAGTACTTC. Translation gives CASSLRTGKESEEYF.

CDR3 protein: CATQGQGGEKLFF. The CDR3 bases are TGCGCCACCCAGGGACAGGGCGGCGAAAAACTGTTTTTT. The chain employs TRBV4-3 and TRBJ1-4; 9 positions match TRBD1. The CDR3 totals 13 residues. V lost 10 bases to trimming and J lost 8 bases; unmatched junction nucleotides: 8. The germline V gene encodes CDR1 LGHNA and CDR2 YSLEER.

J is TRBJ2-7 and V is TRBV11-3, with TRBD2 matching 7 bases. V dropped 5 bases and J dropped 5; count of bases not matched to a gene: 6. Germline values: CDR1 SGHNT, CDR2 YENEEA. This CDR3 contains 13 residues. Written as DNA, the CDR3 is TGTGCCAGCAGCCCGGGGGGTGGACACGAGCAGTACTTC. Translating it yields CASSPGGGHEQYF.

CDR3 amino acids: CASSPGTAHNEQFF. The CDR3 DNA sequence: TGTGCCAGCTCACCCGGGACTGCCCACAATGAGCAGTTCTTC. This chain joins TRBV18 and TRBJ2-1; possible D gene TRBD2, 6 bases. CDR3 size: 14 residues. The ends were cut back, 3 bases at V and 5 bases at J, with 11 bases in the middle. The germline CDR1 and CDR2 sequences are KGHSH and LQKENI.

The chain employs TRBV4-3 and TRBJ2-7; perhaps TRBD1 as D (5 bases). This CDR3 has 16 residues. Germline CDR1 and CDR2: LGHNA and YSLEER. The germline V and J ends were trimmed by 1 base and 3 bases, with 16 bases remaining between them. The CDR3 DNA sequence: TGCGCCAGCAGCCAAGCGGTGACAGATCCGGACTACGAGCAGTACTTC. It translates to CASSQAVTDPDYEQYF.

The V and J genes are TRBV5-1 and TRBJ1-2, with D perhaps matching TRBD1 (6 bases). Per the germline V gene, CDR1 is SGHRS and CDR2 is YFSETQ. This CDR3 has 13 amino acids. V lost 4 bases to trimming and J lost 4 bases, with 11 bases between them. This CDR3 reads CASSPGQPYGYTF. CDR3 in DNA: TGCGCCAGCAGCCCTGGACAGCCCTATGGCTACACCTTC.